A few counts support the clone carrying this T cell receptor (beta chain). Construction of the TCR beta libraries employed iRepertoire HTBI primers in conjunction with Arm-PCR of CDR3 regions. MiXCR, run by TCRdb on the multiplex PCR reads, gives a single entry per CDR3 protein. The data show roughly 450,000 distinct CDR3 sequences, about a quarter seen once. Time point given: persistent/refractory GD, antithyroid drugs over 5 years with positive TRAb. The TCR library was prepared using RNA isolated from PBMCs. The authors drew patients from an endocrinology department in Xi'an, China. The data stem from a study of regulatory T cells in long-lasting Graves disease. Study at large: Positive TSH receptor antibodies alongside over 5 years of antithyroid drugs were what marked Graves' disease as persistent.

The clonotype originates from a female donor with Graves disease. Sequencing was performed on peripheral blood mononuclear cells (PBMCs), taken when the disease was refractory, from a patient treated with antithyroid drugs.

This chain's CDR3 is CASTDILAGGRTEQYF. CDR3 DNA: TGTGCCAGCACCGACATACTAGCGGGAGGCCGTACGGAGCAGTACTTC. The V gene is TRBV6-1, the J gene TRBJ2-7, with 12 bases that match TRBD2. The germline CDR1 and CDR2 sequences are MNHNS and SASEGT. The length of the CDR3 is 16 residues. V trimming: 7 bases; J trimming: 7 bases; junction bases outside the gene matches: 14.